The source of this TCR beta chain is a study of T-cell memory formation after mild COVID-19. Study at large: Most TCR clusters belonged to a single donor. Study observations and caveats: Some clones that responded were present in memory (sampled pre-infection), which suggests cross-reactive memory joined. Day 37-peaking second-wave clones had unconfirmed SARS-CoV-2 specificity.

From 5'RACE with constant-segment primers came TCR alpha and TCR beta cDNA libraries that carried sample barcodes and UMIs. From the 5' RACE reads, TCRdb called clonotypes with MiXCR, one entry per CDR3 protein. This sample has approximately 570,000 distinct CDR3 sequences, with about 20% found just once. In the case of this clonotype: Its antigen remains unknown.

This CDR3 region has 17 residues. Between the trimmed V and J ends, which lost 5 bases and 0 bases, there was a span of 17 bases. The chain couples TRBV23-1 to TRBJ2-4, with D unclear. TRBV23-1 falls under the ORF class, with uncertain function. This clonotype was sampled from an adult woman who had mild COVID-19 (a few samples of this study predate the infection). Cell type and time point are not known. The sample taken for sequencing was PBMCs or a T cell subset sorted from them (not recorded which). The DNA for the CDR3 is TGCGCCAGCAGTTTATCTAGAATCCCCATAGCCAAAAACATTCAGTACTTC. Its translation is CASSLSRIPIAKNIQYF.